This TCR beta chain originates from a study of blood T cell repertoires in COVID-19 (dated by TCRdb to the early 2020s). Broadly, across the study: Samples covering the acute and convalescent phases of COVID-19 were provided by collaborators in the United States, Italy and Spain. HLA class I and class II types, where available, came from metadata supplied by the sample provider rather than from assay-based typing. Samples were obtained from the ongoing ImmuneRACE study (first 160 participants) and from 950 to 1,500 subjects provided by 6 global collaborators. A de-identified subject ID, COVID-19 status, age in years and sex were almost always included in the sample metadata. The prospective study material was composed of cDNA or gDNA derived from T cells, B-cell-depleted T cells, or PBMCs. Deeply sampled blood TCRbeta repertoires from subjects exposed to, actively infected with, or recovered from COVID-19 were included in the dataset. The repertoires were released in a freely available public database meant as a resource for research on the immune response to SARS-CoV-2. On the study overall, not on this receptor specifically: The quantity of clinical and demographic metadata differed by source and by participant and was supplied without curation.

Worth noting for this clone: Its antigen is unknown. No clone much larger than this one lies a single base away; base qualities are absent.

Participants in the prospective study were aged roughly 18 to 100 years, lived in about two dozen United States geographic areas, and enrolled through a virtual design. In the prospective study, cohorts were assigned on the basis of participant-reported clinical history obtained from a screening survey and a study questionnaire. In the prospective study, mobile phlebotomists collected whole blood, serum and a nasopharyngeal or oropharyngeal swab from each participant. Prospective study participants could optionally give additional blood draws and questionnaires over an approximately 2-month period. Prospective study blood samples were shipped either frozen or at room temperature before DNA extraction. TCRbeta CDR3 regions were amplified from genomic DNA using the immunoSEQ Assay, a bias-controlled multiplex PCR. In the paper's pipeline: Within the assay, amplification of reference gene primers was used to estimate how many nucleated cells each sample contained. Sequence reads were collapsed and filtered to measure the absolute abundance of every unique TCRbeta CDR3 rearrangement. For each sample, productive Simpson clonality was calculated as the square root of Simpson's diversity index over productive rearrangements. Not all clones reach the TCRdb copy of this immuneACCESS table, which keeps in-frame sequences only. Checked studies attribute under half of the gap to unresolved V genes and leave the rest unexplained. Clone size and V and J calls were adopted from that table, with D and trimming inferred from the DNA. The sample table contains a few hundred thousand clones; only one count was recorded for 80% to 90% of them. The ten largest clones capture approximately 4.2% of the sample.

CDR1 and CDR2 are drawn from the germline V gene (reference sequence): MNHEY, SMNVEV. The CDR3 holds 17 amino acids from the cysteine to the phenylalanine. Only the CDR3 portion is preserved as DNA: 51 bases, with reading frame beginning at the first base. From V the trimming removes 9 bases and from J it removes 5 bases, while the gene matches leave 17 bases of the junction unaccounted for. Sequencing was carried out using PBMCs or T cells enriched from blood (not recorded which). The clonotype was recovered from a woman in her 40s with acute COVID-19. The chain joins TRBV27 to TRBJ2-3; TRBD1 matches 10 bases in the middle. This receptor has the CDR3 CASAQGDPGTGEDTQYF. The base sequence is TGTGCCAGTGCCCAAGGGGACCCCGGGACAGGGGAAGATACGCAGTATTTT.